This T cell receptor (beta chain) stems from a study of shared clonotypes between healthy human individuals. The trim removed 8 bases at V and 2 bases at J, leaving 8 bases unmatched. Germline CDR1 is SQVTM and CDR2 is ANQGSEA. CDR3 length equals 14 residues. Sequencing used immunoSEQ multiplex PCR; TCRdb keeps in-frame clones, though not all of them. Among fewer than 2.5 million clones listed, over 85% were seen once. The sample was naive CD4+ T cells from PBMCs. Regarding subset: CD45RA+ positively selected. The TCR originated in a man between 18 and 35 years old in good health. Some clones in this sample may be carry-over from other donors' samples. The V and J genes are TRBV29-1 and TRBJ2-3; 9 bases fit TRBD2. The DNA for the CDR3 is TGCAGCTCCGAAGCGGGAGGTGACACAGATACGCAGTATTTT. It specifies CSSEAGGDTDTQYF.